Listed below are T cell receptor beta chains from one sample, sequenced in a study of PD-1 blockade in classical Hodgkin lymphoma. Method: immunoSEQ multiplex PCR; TCRdb's copy keeps in-frame clones and lacks some. Of about 2,500 clones in the sample, around 85% were seen once. Sequencing used CD4+ T cells from blood, obtained at baseline. These receptors all come from a human donor with classical Hodgkin lymphoma. The CDR3 runs from the conserved cysteine through the conserved F or W. The D gene is left open where the match is weak. The size of a clone is reported for some rows only, either as once, few or many, or as a class for expanded clones.

>TRBV19|once|.|TRBJ1-1
CASSITGATEAFF
TGTGCCAGTAGTATAACGGGGGCCACTGAAGCTTTCTTT
>TRBV11-2|.|.|TRBJ2-7
CASSSLFTSPNEQYF
TGTGCCAGCAGCTCACTGTTTACTAGCCCCAACGAGCAGTACTTC
>TRBV7-9|.|.|TRBJ1-2
CASTLTGSYGYTF
TGTGCCAGCACCTTAACGGGATCCTATGGCTACACCTTC
>TRBV7-9|.|.|TRBJ1-2
CASSSWGGFHGYTF
TGTGCCAGCAGCTCCTGGGGGGGATTTCATGGCTACACCTTC
>TRBV4-3|once|.|TRBJ1-2
CASSQDGRNGYTF
TGCGCCAGCAGCCAAGACGGCAGGAATGGCTACACCTTC
>TRBV12-5|.|TRBD2|TRBJ2-1
CASGLVLGLAGNEQFF
TGTGCTAGTGGTTTGGTACTAGGACTAGCGGGTAATGAGCAGTTCTTC
>TRBV6-5|.|TRBD2|TRBJ2-1
CASSYPGTSYNEQFF
TGTGCCAGCAGTTACCCTGGGACTAGCTACAATGAGCAGTTCTTC
>TRBV6-5|.|.|TRBJ1-1
CASSWSRNTEAFF
TGTGCCAGCAGTTGGAGTCGGAACACTGAAGCTTTCTTT
>TRBV5-1|.|TRBD2|TRBJ2-1
CASSLTGLVGNEQFF
TGCGCCAGCAGTCTCACGGGACTAGTGGGCAATGAGCAGTTCTTC
>TRBV5-1|.|TRBD2|TRBJ2-5
CASSQLGLVKETQYF
TGCGCCAGCAGCCAGCTTGGACTAGTCAAAGAGACCCAGTACTTC
>TRBV7-3|once|.|TRBJ2-3
CASSLAGSDTQYF
TGTGCCAGCAGCCTGGCAGGGTCAGATACGCAGTATTTT
>TRBV28|.|TRBD2|TRBJ2-5
CASLRRGIETQYF
TGTGCCAGCCTGAGGCGGGGGATAGAGACCCAGTACTTC
>TRBV6-5|once|.|TRBJ1-1
CASKRGLNTEAFF
TGTGCCAGCAAAAGAGGCCTCAACACTGAAGCTTTCTTT
>TRBV15|.|TRBD1|TRBJ2-5
CATSKQGFWETQYF
TGTGCCACCAGTAAACAGGGGTTTTGGGAGACCCAGTACTTC
>TRBV2|.|.|TRBJ1-1
CASRLHPNTEAFF
TGTGCCAGCAGATTACACCCGAACACTGAAGCTTTCTTT
>TRBV2|few|.|TRBJ1-1
CASSEAWGEAFF
TGTGCCAGCAGTGAAGCGTGGGGGGAAGCTTTCTTT
>TRBV15|.|.|TRBJ1-4
CATSRGTRRLNEKLFF
TGTGCCACCAGCAGAGGAACTCGGCGGCTTAATGAAAAACTGTTTTTT
>TRBV5-4|.|.|TRBJ2-1
CASSSPDSEQFF
TGTGCCAGCAGCTCCCCGGACAGCGAGCAGTTCTTC
>TRBV6-5|.|TRBD1|TRBJ1-1
CASSYSRTGRTEAFF
TGTGCCAGCAGTTACTCCAGGACAGGGCGGACTGAAGCTTTCTTT
>TRBV10-3|.|TRBD2|TRBJ2-5
CATGGSGQETQYF
TGTGCCACCGGGGGTAGCGGGCAAGAGACCCAGTACTTC
>TRBV7-2|.|.|TRBJ2-2
CASSLGANTGELFF
TGTGCCAGCAGCTTAGGGGCGAACACCGGGGAGCTGTTTTTT
>TRBV12-5|.|TRBD2|TRBJ2-7
CASGPPGREGLYEQYF
TGTGCTAGTGGTCCCCCGGGGCGGGAGGGTCTTTACGAGCAGTACTTC
>TRBV7-9|.|.|TRBJ2-7
CASSLAGFHEQYF
TGTGCCAGCAGCTTGGCAGGGTTCCACGAGCAGTACTTC
>TRBV10-2|.|.|TRBJ1-6
CASSESIRNSPLHF
TGCGCCAGCAGTGAGTCGATCCGCAATTCACCCCTCCACTTT
>TRBV14|.|.|TRBJ2-6
CASSQDLPAGGANVLTF
TGTGCCAGCAGCCAAGATCTTCCAGCCGGGGGGGCCAACGTCCTGACTTTC
>TRBV7-8|.|.|TRBJ2-7
CASSELYEQYF
TGTGCCAGCAGCGAACTATACGAGCAGTACTTC
>TRBV5-1|.|.|TRBJ2-1
CASSNSYSYNEQFF
TGCGCCAGCAGCAACAGCTATTCCTACAATGAGCAGTTCTTC
>TRBV7-7|.|TRBD2|TRBJ2-5
CASSATSGGETQYF
TGTGCCAGCAGCGCGACTAGCGGGGGAGAGACCCAGTACTTC
>TRBV2|.|.|TRBJ2-5
CASCFQETQYF
TGTGCCAGCTGTTTTCAAGAGACCCAGTACTTC
>TRBV7-2|.|.|TRBJ1-1
CASSLDMNTEAFF
TGTGCCAGCAGCTTAGATATGAACACTGAAGCTTTCTTT
>TRBV10-3|.|.|TRBJ2-1
CATSSNEQFF
TGTGCCACCTCCAGCAATGAGCAGTTCTTC
>TRBV23-1|.|TRBD1|TRBJ2-7
CASGFTGESYEQYF
TGCGCCAGCGGATTCACAGGGGAATCCTACGAGCAGTACTTC
>TRBV28|.|.|TRBJ1-5
CASRYSNQPQHF
TGTGCCAGCAGGTATAGCAATCAGCCCCAGCATTTT
>TRBV7-3|.|.|TRBJ1-1
CASSSTGYSTEAFF
TGTGCCAGCAGCTCCACAGGGTATAGTACTGAAGCTTTCTTT
>TRBV5-1|.|TRBD2|TRBJ2-3
CASSVSGGGPDTQYF
TGCGCCAGCAGCGTTAGCGGGGGAGGCCCAGATACGCAGTATTTT
>TRBV27|few|TRBD1|TRBJ1-5
CASSRQGLSNQPQHF
TGTGCCAGCAGTCGACAGGGCCTTAGCAATCAGCCCCAGCATTTT
>TRBV5-1|.|.|TRBJ2-3
CASSLRARTDTQYF
TGCGCCAGCAGCTTGAGGGCTCGCACAGATACGCAGTATTTT
>TRBV4-3|.|TRBD2|TRBJ2-1
CASSQGGASGVHEQFF
TGCGCCAGCAGCCAAGGAGGGGCTAGCGGGGTACATGAGCAGTTCTTC
>TRBV7-2|once|TRBD1|TRBJ2-7
CASSTDRGEYYEQYF
TGTGCCAGCAGCACGGACAGGGGGGAGTACTACGAGCAGTACTTC
>TRBV5-6|.|TRBD1|TRBJ1-2
CASRLPGGDGYTF
TGTGCCAGCAGACTGCCAGGGGGCGATGGCTACACCTTC
>TRBV4-1|.|.|TRBJ2-3
CASSHLGLAGDADTQYF
TGCGCCAGCAGCCACCTCGGATTAGCCGGGGATGCAGATACGCAGTATTTT
>TRBV2|few|.|TRBJ2-2
CASRAAGFNGELFF
TGTGCCAGCAGGGCCGCAGGGTTCAACGGGGAGCTGTTTTTT
>TRBV2|.|.|TRBJ2-3
CASRATLASDTQYF
TGTGCCAGCAGGGCAACCCTAGCAAGTGATACGCAGTATTTT
>TRBV5-5|.|.|TRBJ1-2
CASSLTAYGYTF
TGTGCCAGCAGTCTGACGGCCTATGGCTACACCTTC
>TRBV19|once|.|TRBJ1-4
CASSIGFSPMDKKLFF
TGTGCCAGTAGTATAGGGTTCTCCCCTATGGACAAAAAACTGTTTTTT
>TRBV5-4|.|.|TRBJ2-3
CASSPSTDTQYF
TGTGCCAGCAGCCCCAGCACAGATACGCAGTATTTT
>TRBV27|.|.|TRBJ1-4
CASSLPDGKLFF
TGTGCCAGCAGTTTACCCGACGGAAAACTGTTTTTT
>TRBV6-6|.|TRBD1|TRBJ2-1
CASRKGGGSYNEQFF
TGTGCCAGCAGGAAAGGGGGCGGCTCCTACAATGAGCAGTTCTTC
>TRBV25-1|.|.|TRBJ2-5
CASSEGRGGQTQYF
TGTGCCAGCAGTGAAGGGAGGGGGGGGCAGACCCAGTACTTC
>TRBV10-3|.|TRBD1|TRBJ2-2
CATSARGRSTGELFF
TGTGCCACGTCAGCGAGGGGGCGAAGCACCGGGGAGCTGTTTTTT
>TRBV29-1|few|.|TRBJ1-2
CSVDVRGDYGYTF
TGCAGCGTTGATGTCAGGGGAGACTATGGCTACACCTTC
>TRBV6-6|.|.|TRBJ1-5
CASSLLGGLRPQHF
TGTGCCAGCAGTTTGCTTGGGGGGCTGAGGCCCCAGCATTTT
>TRBV5-4|.|TRBD2|TRBJ2-3
CASSLITSGSTDTQYF
TGTGCCAGCAGCTTGATAACTAGCGGGAGTACAGATACGCAGTATTTT
>TRBV7-3|.|.|TRBJ2-5
CASSPTSGETQYF
TGTGCCAGCAGCCCAACTAGTGGGGAGACCCAGTACTTC
>TRBV9|.|.|TRBJ2-7
CASSARVRGYEQYF
TGTGCCAGCAGCGCACGGGTCCGGGGGTACGAGCAGTACTTC
>TRBV10-3|few|.|TRBJ2-1
CAIRRGETEQFF
TGTGCCATCAGGAGGGGCGAGACTGAGCAGTTCTTC